This TCR beta chain derives from a study of regulatory T cells in long-lasting Graves disease. Notes on the study in general: When disease was persistent, TRBV28, TRBJ1-2 and TRBJ2-5 were the favored segments.

Germline CDR1 is SEHNR and CDR2 is FQNEAQ (reference sequence). The CDR3 runs 13 residues. V was cut by 5 bases and J by 4 bases, with 11 bases left in between. As to this clonotype: The antigen is unknown.

As to time point: persistent/refractory GD, antithyroid drugs over 5 years with positive TRAb. The TCR library was prepared using RNA isolated from PBMCs. The patients were drawn from one endocrinology department in Xi'an, China. A peripheral blood sample, approximately 10 milliliters in volume, was drawn into EDTA tubes. Sequencing libraries for TCR beta were prepared with iRepertoire HTBI primers and Arm-PCR of CDR3 regions. TCRdb recomputed calls from the multiplex PCR reads with MiXCR, one row per CDR3 protein. The repertoire consists of 350,000 to 450,000 distinct CDR3 sequences, with around 21% occurring once and the leading ten covering about 20%.

The starting material was peripheral blood mononuclear cells (PBMCs), obtained when the disease was refractory, from a patient treated with antithyroid drugs. The rearrangement joins TRBV7-9 to TRBJ1-1; no firm D call. The clonotype originates from a female donor with Graves disease. The CDR3 here is CASSRLVGTEAFF. The CDR3 DNA reads as TGTGCCAGCAGCCGACTAGTGGGCACTGAAGCTTTCTTT.